This TCR beta chain stems from a study of blood T cell repertoires in COVID-19. Study details: Samples came from the United States, Italy and Spain, spanning acute and convalescent COVID-19. PBMCs, B-cell-depleted T cells, or T cells were the source of the cDNA or gDNA that made up the material.

Germline lookup yields CDR1 MNHEY and CDR2 SVGAGI. Trimming removed 0 bases from V and 8 bases from J, with 19 bases in between. The CDR3 totals 16 residues. Study processing details: Counts of nucleated cells, estimated from reference gene primer amplification, were obtained. Only in-frame clones appear in the TCRdb table, and some are missing; sequencing was by immunoSEQ multiplex PCR. V, J and clone size are taken as reported in that table, and D and trimming were inferred from the DNA itself. The sample records over 200,000 clones, approximately 88% being singletons. Participant ages covered roughly 18 to 89 years across about 25 US areas.

The chain carries TRBV6-5 and TRBJ1-2; D is ambiguous. Sample: PBMCs or T cells enriched from blood (not recorded which). The TCR comes from a man aged 18 to 29 with acute COVID-19. The CDR3 reads CASSYSISSDSTGYTF. The CDR3 DNA is TGTGCCAGCAGTTACTCGATATCAAGCGACTCAACGGGCTACACCTTC.